This T cell receptor (beta chain) was found in a study of PD-L1 blockade in urothelial cancer. Study information: Per blood sample, T cells had a median of approximately 150,000.

Time point meaning: pretreatment peripheral blood. Patients presented with locally advanced or metastatic urothelial carcinoma. Patients each gave 1 to 8 samples, pretreatment and on-treatment. To note about this clone: The antigen is not known.

The repertoire was sequenced with immunoSEQ multiplex PCR; TCRdb's copy has only in-frame clones and lacks some. The table includes 35,000 to 45,000 clones, roughly 82% detected once. Findings and caveats of the study: Patients with durable benefit had greater blood expansion of tumor-associated TCR clones 3 weeks into treatment.

There are 14 residues in the CDR3. V lost 0 bases and J 2 bases, leaving 9 bases between the germline ends. Germline CDR1 and CDR2: SGHNT and YYREEE (reference sequence). The sample here was PBMCs, taken around atezolizumab (anti-PD-L1) treatment. V usage is TRBV5-4 and J usage is TRBJ2-7; D uncertain. The source of this sequence is a man in his 60s with urothelial cancer. The CDR3 sequence is CASSLGVSAYEQYF. CDR3 sequence (DNA): TGTGCCAGCAGCTTGGGGGTGAGCGCCTACGAGCAGTACTTC.